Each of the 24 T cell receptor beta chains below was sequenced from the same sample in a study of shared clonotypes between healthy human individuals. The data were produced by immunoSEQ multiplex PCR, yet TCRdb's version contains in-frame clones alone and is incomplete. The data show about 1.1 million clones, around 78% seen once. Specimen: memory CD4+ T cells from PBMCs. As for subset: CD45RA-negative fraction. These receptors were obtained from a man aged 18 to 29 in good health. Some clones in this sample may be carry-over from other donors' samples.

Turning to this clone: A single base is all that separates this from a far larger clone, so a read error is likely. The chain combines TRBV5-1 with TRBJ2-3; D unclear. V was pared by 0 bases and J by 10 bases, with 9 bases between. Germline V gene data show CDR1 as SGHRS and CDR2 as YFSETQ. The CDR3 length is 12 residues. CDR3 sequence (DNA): TGCGCCAGCAGCTTGGCTATGGATGCGCAGTATTTT. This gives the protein CASSLAMDAQYF.

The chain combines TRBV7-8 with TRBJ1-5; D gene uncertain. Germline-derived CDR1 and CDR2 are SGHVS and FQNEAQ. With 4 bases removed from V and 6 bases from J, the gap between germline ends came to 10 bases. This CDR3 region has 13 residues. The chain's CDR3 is CASSSPGAQPQHF. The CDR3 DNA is TGTGCCAGCAGCTCACCGGGAGCTCAGCCCCAGCATTTT.

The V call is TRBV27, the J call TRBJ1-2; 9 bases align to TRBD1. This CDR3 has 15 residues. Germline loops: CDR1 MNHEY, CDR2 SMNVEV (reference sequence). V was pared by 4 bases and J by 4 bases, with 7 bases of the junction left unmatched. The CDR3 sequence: CASSSYRGRGYGYTF. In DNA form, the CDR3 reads TGTGCCAGCAGTTCTTACAGGGGGCGCGGCTATGGCTACACCTTC.

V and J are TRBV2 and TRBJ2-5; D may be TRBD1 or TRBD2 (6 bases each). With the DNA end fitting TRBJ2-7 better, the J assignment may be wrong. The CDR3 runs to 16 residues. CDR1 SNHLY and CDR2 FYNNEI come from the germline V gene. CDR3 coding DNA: TGTGCCAGCAGACGCAGGTTAGGGGGGACTTCCTACGAGCAGTACTTC. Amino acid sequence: CASRRRLGGTSYEQYF.

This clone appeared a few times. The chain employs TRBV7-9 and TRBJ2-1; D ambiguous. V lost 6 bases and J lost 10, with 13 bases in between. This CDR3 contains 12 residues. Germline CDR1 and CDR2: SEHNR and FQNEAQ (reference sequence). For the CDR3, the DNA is TGTGCCAGCAGTTCCCCTCTAGGCGAGCAGTTCTTC. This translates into CASSSPLGEQFF.

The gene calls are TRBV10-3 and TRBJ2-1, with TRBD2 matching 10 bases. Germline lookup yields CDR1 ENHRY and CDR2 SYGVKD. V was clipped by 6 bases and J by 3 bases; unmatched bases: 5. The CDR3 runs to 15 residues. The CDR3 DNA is TGTGCCATCAGAGGAAGCGGGGGGGGCTACAATGAGCAGTTCTTC. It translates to CAIRGSGGGYNEQFF.

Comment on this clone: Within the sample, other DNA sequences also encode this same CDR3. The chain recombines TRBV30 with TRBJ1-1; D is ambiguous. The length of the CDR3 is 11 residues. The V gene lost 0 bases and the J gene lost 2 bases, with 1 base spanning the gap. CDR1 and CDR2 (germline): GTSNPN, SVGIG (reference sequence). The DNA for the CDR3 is TGTGCCTGGAGTGTAAACACTGAAGCTTTCTTT. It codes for CAWSVNTEAFF.

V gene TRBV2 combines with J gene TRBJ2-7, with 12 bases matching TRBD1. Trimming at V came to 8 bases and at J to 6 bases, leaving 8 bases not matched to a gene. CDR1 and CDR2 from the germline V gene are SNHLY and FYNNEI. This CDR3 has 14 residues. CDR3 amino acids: CASSGTGGGGEQYF. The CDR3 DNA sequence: TGTGCCAGCTCCGGGACAGGGGGCGGGGGCGAGCAGTACTTC.

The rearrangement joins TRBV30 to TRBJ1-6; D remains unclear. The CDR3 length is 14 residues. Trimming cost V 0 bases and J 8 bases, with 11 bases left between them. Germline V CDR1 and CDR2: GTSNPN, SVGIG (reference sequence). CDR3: CAWSVSRGYSPLHF. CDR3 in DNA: TGTGCCTGGAGTGTCAGCCGAGGGTATTCACCCCTCCACTTT.

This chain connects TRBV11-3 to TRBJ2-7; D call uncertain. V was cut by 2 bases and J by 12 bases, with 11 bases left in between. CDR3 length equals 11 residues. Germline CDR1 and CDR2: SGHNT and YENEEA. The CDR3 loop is CASSLWVQGYF. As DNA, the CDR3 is TGTGCCAGCAGCTTATGGGTTCAAGGGTACTTC.

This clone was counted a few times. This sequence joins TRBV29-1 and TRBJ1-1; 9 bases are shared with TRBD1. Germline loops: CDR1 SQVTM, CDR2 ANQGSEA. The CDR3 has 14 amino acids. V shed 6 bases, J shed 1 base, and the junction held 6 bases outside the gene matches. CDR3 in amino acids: CSVRGQGRNTEAFF. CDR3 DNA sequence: TGCAGCGTGAGGGGACAGGGACGGAACACTGAAGCTTTCTTT.

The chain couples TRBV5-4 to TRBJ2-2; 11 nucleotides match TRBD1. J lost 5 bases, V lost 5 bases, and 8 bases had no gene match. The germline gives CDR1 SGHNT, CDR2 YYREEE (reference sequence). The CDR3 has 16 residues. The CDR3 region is CASSSGQGARTGELFF. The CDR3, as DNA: TGTGCCAGCAGTTCCGGACAGGGGGCAAGGACCGGGGAGCTGTTTTTT.

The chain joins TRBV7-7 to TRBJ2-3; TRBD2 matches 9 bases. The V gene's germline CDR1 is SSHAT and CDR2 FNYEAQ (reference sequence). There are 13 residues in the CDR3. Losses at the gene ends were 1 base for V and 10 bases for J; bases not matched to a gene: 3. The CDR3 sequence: CASSLGGRAPQYF. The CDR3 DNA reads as TGTGCCAGCAGCTTAGGCGGGAGGGCCCCGCAGTATTTT.

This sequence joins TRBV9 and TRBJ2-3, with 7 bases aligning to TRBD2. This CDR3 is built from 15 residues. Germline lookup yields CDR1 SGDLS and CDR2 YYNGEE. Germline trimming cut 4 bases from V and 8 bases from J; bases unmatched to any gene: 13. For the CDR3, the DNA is TGTGCCAGCAGCCCGCCGGCTAGCGGATCTGTTACGCAGTATTTT. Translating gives CASSPPASGSVTQYF.

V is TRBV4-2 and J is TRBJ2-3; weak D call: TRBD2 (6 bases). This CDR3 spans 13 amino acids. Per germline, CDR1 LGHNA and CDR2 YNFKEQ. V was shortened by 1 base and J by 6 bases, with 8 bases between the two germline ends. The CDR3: CASSQVLADTQYF. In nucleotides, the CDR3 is TGTGCCAGCAGCCAAGTTCTAGCGGATACGCAGTATTTT.

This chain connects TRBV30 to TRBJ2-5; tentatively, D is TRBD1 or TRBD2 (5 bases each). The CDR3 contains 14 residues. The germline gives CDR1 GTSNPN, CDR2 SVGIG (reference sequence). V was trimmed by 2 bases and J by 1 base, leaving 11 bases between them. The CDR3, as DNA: TGTGCCTGGAGTCTTGGGACCGTCCAAGAGACCCAGTACTTC. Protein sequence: CAWSLGTVQETQYF.

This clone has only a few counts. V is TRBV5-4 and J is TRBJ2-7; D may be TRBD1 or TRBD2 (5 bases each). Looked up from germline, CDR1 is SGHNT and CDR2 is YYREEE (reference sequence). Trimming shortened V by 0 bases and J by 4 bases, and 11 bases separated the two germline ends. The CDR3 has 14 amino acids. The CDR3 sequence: CASSLGGGGYEQYF. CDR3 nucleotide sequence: TGTGCCAGCAGCTTGGGGGGCGGCGGGTACGAGCAGTACTTC.

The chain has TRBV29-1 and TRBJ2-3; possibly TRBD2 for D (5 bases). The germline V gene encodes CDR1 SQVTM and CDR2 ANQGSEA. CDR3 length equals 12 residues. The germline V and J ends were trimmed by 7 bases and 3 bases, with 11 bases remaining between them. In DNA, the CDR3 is TGCAGCGCCGCCCGGGATACAGATACGCAGTATTTT. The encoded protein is CSAARDTDTQYF.

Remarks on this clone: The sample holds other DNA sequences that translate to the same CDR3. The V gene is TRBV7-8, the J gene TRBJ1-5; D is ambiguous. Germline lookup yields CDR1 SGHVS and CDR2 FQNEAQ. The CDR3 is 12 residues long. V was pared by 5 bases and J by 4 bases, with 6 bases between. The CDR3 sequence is CASSPTNQPQHF. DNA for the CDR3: TGTGCCAGCAGCCCCACGAATCAGCCCCAGCATTTT.

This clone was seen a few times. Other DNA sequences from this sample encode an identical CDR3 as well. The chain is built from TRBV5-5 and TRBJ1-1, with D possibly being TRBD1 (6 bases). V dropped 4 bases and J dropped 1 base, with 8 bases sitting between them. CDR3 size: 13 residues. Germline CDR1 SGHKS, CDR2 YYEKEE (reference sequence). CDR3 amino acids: CASSLQGNTEAFF. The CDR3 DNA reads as TGTGCCAGCAGCCTACAGGGGAACACTGAAGCTTTCTTT.

This chain's CDR3 is CASSHYNRGRTDTQYF. In DNA, the CDR3 is TGCGCCAGCAGCCACTACAACAGGGGGCGCACAGATACGCAGTATTTT. The chain has TRBV4-3 and TRBJ2-3; 9 positions match TRBD1. With V trimmed by 3 bases and J by 1 base, 5 bases remained unmatched. The CDR3 is 16 residues long. Germline lookup yields CDR1 LGHNA and CDR2 YSLEER.

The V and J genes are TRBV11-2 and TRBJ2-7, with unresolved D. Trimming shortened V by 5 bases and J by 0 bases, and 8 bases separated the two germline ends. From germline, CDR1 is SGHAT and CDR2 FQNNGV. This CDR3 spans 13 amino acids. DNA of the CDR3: TGTGCCAGCAGCCGTGGTGTCTCCTACGAGCAGTACTTC. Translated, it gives CASSRGVSYEQYF.

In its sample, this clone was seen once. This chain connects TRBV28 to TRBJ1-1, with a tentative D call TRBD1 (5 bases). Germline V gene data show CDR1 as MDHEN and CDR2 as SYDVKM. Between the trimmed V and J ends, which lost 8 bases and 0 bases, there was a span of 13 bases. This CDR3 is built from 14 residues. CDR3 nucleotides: TGTGCCAGCGCGGTGGGGACTATGAACACTGAAGCTTTCTTT. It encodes CASAVGTMNTEAFF. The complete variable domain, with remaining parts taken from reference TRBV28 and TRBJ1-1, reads DVKVTQSSRYLVKRTGEKVFLECVQDMDHENMFWYRQDPGLGLRLIYFSYDVKMKEKGDIPEGYSVSREKKERFSLILESASTNQTSMYLCASAVGTMNTEAFFGQGTRLTVV.

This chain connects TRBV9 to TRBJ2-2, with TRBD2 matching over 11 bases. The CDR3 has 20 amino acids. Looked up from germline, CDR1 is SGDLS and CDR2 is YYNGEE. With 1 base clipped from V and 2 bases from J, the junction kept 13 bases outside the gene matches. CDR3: CASSVTSPGLAERNTGELFF. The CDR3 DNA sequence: TGTGCCAGCAGCGTAACGTCCCCGGGACTAGCGGAAAGAAACACCGGGGAGCTGTTTTTT.